The T cell receptor beta chain described here comes from a study of beta chain features in type 1 diabetes. Whole-study findings and limits: Across all four CD4+ subsets, people with type 1 diabetes showed modestly shorter TCRB CDR3s.

Germline V gene lookup returns CDR1 SGHTA and CDR2 FQGNSA. The ends were cut back, 5 bases at V and 4 bases at J, with 15 bases in the middle. This CDR3 comprises 15 residues. In the case of this clone: No antigen is known for it.

Every isolated RNA sample was fully reverse transcribed, so sequencing captured expressed TCRB transcripts. Assay used: immunoSEQ multiplex PCR; TCRdb lists only in-frame clones, some missing. This sample has about 340,000 clones, with roughly 12% found just once. The clonotype was recovered from a woman between 18 and 29 years old with type 1 diabetes. Sequenced: naive CD4+ T cells from blood. The rearrangement joins TRBV7-2 to TRBJ2-4; D is unclear. In DNA form, the CDR3 reads TGTGCCAGCAGCGCCCGGATCCTAGAAAAAAACATTCAGTACTTC. Protein sequence: CASSARILEKNIQYF.